This T cell receptor (beta chain) was profiled in a study of T cell responses to AZD1222 COVID-19 vaccine. Overall study findings and caveats: The reported proportion of spike-specific TCRs targeting unmutated variant regions was nearly half. Spike-specific TCR breadth and depth rose after two AZD1222 doses. Spike was spanned by vaccine-associated CD4 TCRs, with dominance at 160-218 and 743-854. Seropositivity was recorded at baseline in only 6 or 7 AZD1222 recipients.

TCRdb's table, derived via immunoSEQ multiplex PCR, lists solely in-frame clones and lacks some. The table has approximately 150,000 clones, approximately 88% seen once. On this clone: What it recognizes is unknown. This sample also contains other DNA sequences that code for the same CDR3.

Germline lookup yields CDR1 SNHLY and CDR2 FYNNEI. This CDR3 has 13 amino acids. Deletions cut 6 bases from V and 5 bases from J, with 14 bases between. This TCR derives from an adult who received the MenACWY meningococcal vaccine as a control. This specimen was peripheral blood, taken 28 days after the second dose of the MenACWY control vaccine. This chain links TRBV2 with TRBJ2-7; possibly TRBD1 for D (7 bases). The CDR3 DNA follows: TGTGCCAGCAGCGCGGGACAGAGGGACGAGCAGTACTTC. Translation gives CASSAGQRDEQYF.